This T cell receptor (beta chain) was captured in a study of cytomegalovirus exposure and HLA in healthy donors (dated by TCRdb to the late 2010s). For the wider study: In an earlier analysis of some 550 of the donors, 276 Gb of sequence data and roughly 100 million unique TCR beta sequences from roughly 190 million T cells were reported. An early release that covered 640 HLA-typed donors contained 300 to 350 gigabases of sequencing data and tens of millions of unique TCR sequences. The genetic ancestry cluster associated with self-reported Caucasian donors included about four fifths of the 300 to 450 genotyped donors. The aim of the study was to test whether cataloging public T cell receptors could identify signatures of past pathogen exposure. The T cell repertoires of 670 or so subjects were profiled by immunosequencing and related to cytomegalovirus serostatus. Besides the first cohort of roughly 700 subjects, a separate validation cohort made up of 120 or so different subjects was used. To predict cytomegalovirus infection status, the study brought together high-throughput TCR immunosequencing, statistical association of individual TCRs with disease status, and machine learning. To study patterns of TCR occurrence, a later analysis re-analyzed previously published TCR beta repertoires from 500 to 850 donors and added high-resolution HLA genotyping. Rather than using new phenotypic data, the later analysis identified candidate immune exposures from TCR beta sequences and from how often those sequences occurred across donors. An earlier analysis of approximately 580 of the donors used high-throughput TCR beta sequencing to judge whether each TCR beta V gene segment behaved as functional or pseudogenic. Donor age, sex, ethnicity and CMV serostatus were compiled alongside the repertoire data. A later genetic analysis used genome-wide SNP genotypes for about 65% of the roughly 700 donors, treating that subset as a discovery cohort. All discovery cohort repertoires had been generated using a single sequencing platform. HLA typing included class I and class II loci at four-digit resolution. The number of donors typed differed by locus, with roughly 620-630 for A, B, C, DRB1 and DQB1, around 500 for DQA1, 600 to 610 for DPA1, and roughly 450 for DPB1. A few DR-DQ haplotypes were treated as single units for association and clustering because of strong linkage in the cohort. Among almost 400 genotyped donors of the cohort, an average of around 240,000 unique TCR beta nucleotide sequences were sequenced per donor, 15% to 20% of them non-productive.

The paper as a whole reports these results and caveats: HLA typing was unavailable for some donors at each locus, so association tests used only the typed subset. Compared with the approximately 600-donor mean, donors in an Asian-associated ancestry cluster had fewer N-insertions in productive TCRs, according to a later genetic analysis. A later analysis found that most CMV-associated TCR beta chains appeared HLA-restricted, with HLA associations seemingly driven largely by CMV exposure. In a later genetic analysis, a missense DCLRE1C variant was associated with V-gene and J-gene trimming of TCR beta chains, and the association was replicated in an independent cohort. The 87-base-pair reads could not distinguish some IMGT-functional V segments, including TRBV6-2 and TRBV6-3, so those segments were excluded. Compared with equally common non-associated chains, HLA-associated TCR beta chains in a later analysis were more clonally expanded and had lower generation probabilities. A total of 150 or so TCR beta chains were listed by the study as associated with cytomegalovirus. The classifier was reported to diagnose cytomegalovirus status with high specificity and sensitivity in both the original and validation cohorts. A further reported finding was that TCR beta sequences accurately predicted the HLA-A and HLA-B alleles for most subjects in the first cohort. It was suggested by the authors that the approach could potentially be generalized to other disease states and immunological phenotypes. The presence/absence analyses assumed that sequencing depth was roughly uniform across donors, and that assumption may not be true. Several of the top co-occurrence clusters appeared to be linked to parvovirus B19, influenza, CMV and Epstein-Barr virus, according to a later analysis. While some public TCRs were present in many individuals, most TCR sequences turned up only very rarely across donors. When HLA alleles, especially DR and DQ, strongly co-occurred, attributing TCR associations to individual alleles was difficult. A few of the identified cytomegalovirus-associated TCR beta chains were confirmed in vitro to be specific for cytomegalovirus antigens. This cohort had only TCR beta chains sequenced, and the lack of alpha or paired-chain data limited which features could be detected. Because counts were too low, seventeen rarely observed V segments, including chromosome 9 orphons, were excluded from the earlier analysis of several hundred of the donors. In an earlier analysis of 587 of the donors, most TCR beta V segments appeared in productive rearrangements about 87% or about 30% of the time, broadly matching IMGT annotations. A later analysis associated 16,951 TCR beta sequences with specific HLA alleles at a false discovery rate of 0.05. The sequencing pipeline was judged likely to have produced a cluster of highly shared sequence variants as a technical artifact. Correlated functional status among segregating V segments might reflect linkage disequilibrium, but an unknown experimental factor could not be ruled out. For the cohort, immune exposure information was limited to CMV serostatus. In a later analysis, TCR association rates were found to vary across HLA loci, with the most associated TCRs seen for DRB1 alleles and the fewest for HLA-C alleles.

The cohort consisted of hundreds of healthy bone marrow donors. All cohort members were sampled while nominally healthy, although unrecorded immune exposures were likely present. The donor was CMV seronegative and belonged to the group of more than 300 seronegative cohort members. A peripheral blood sample was provided by each donor, and peripheral blood mononuclear cells were used for TCR beta sequencing. The Qiagen DNeasy Blood Extraction Kit was used to extract genomic DNA from the blood cell samples. Preparation of the library involved the immunoSEQ multiplex PCR assay. For the multiplex PCR, a mixture combining 60 forward primers for TCR Vbeta segments and 13 reverse primers for TCR Jbeta segments was used. The CDR3 region of rearranged TCR beta genes was amplified from genomic DNA by a multiplex PCR assay. The Illumina HiSeq System was used to sequence the amplified TCR beta libraries as 87-base-pair reads. The study's own analysis went as follows. In a later analysis, 70 million to 95 million unique TCR beta chains were counted across the approximately 640 repertoires, and approximately 11 million of these chains were shared by at least two donors. Raw reads were error-corrected and collapsed into unique sequences with a nearest-neighbor algorithm that merged closely related sequences to remove PCR and sequencing errors. CDR3 sequences were aligned to IMGT reference sequences to assign V, D and J gene segments. For a sequence to be retained, a match of at least six nucleotides to both a V gene segment and a J gene segment was required. A rearrangement counted as productive if the CDR3 had no stop codons and remained in frame with V and J, and every other rearrangement counted as non-productive. CDR3 was defined according to IMGT convention as the region running from the second conserved V-encoded cysteine to the conserved J-encoded phenylalanine. The earlier analysis of about 560 of the donors excluded any sequence lacking an unambiguous match to a single V gene segment. In an earlier analysis of approximately 560 of the donors, a V segment was called functional when productive rearrangements were above 56.7%, and segregating when the standard deviation between donors exceeded 5%. To diagnose cytomegalovirus status from the catalog of TCR beta chain sequences, a statistical classification framework was built. In a later analysis, TCR nucleotide sequences were compared against IMGT/GENE-DB human TR gene sequences so that V and J genes could be assigned. A later analysis assigned CDR3 sequences and most-parsimonious VDJ recombination scenarios with the TCRdist pipeline. In a later analysis, each TCR beta chain was defined by its CDR3 amino acid sequence together with its V-gene family, and reads lacking a unique V-gene family were excluded. A later analysis removed 550 to 700 highly shared, low-generation-probability nucleotide sequences to deal with suspected cross-contamination and a sequencing artifact. In a later analysis, a clonal expansion index for each public chain was calculated from normalized within-repertoire ranks of inferred template counts. In a later analysis, generation probabilities were computed with a VDJ recombination model fitted to out-of-frame rearrangements, and the resulting probabilities were checked against IGoR. A later analysis scored TCR-TCR, TCR-HLA and TCR-CMV co-occurrence with hypergeometric tests, applying a repertoire-size bias correction to TCR pairs. In a later analysis, false discovery rates were estimated by permuting HLA or CMV assignments 20 times. In a later analysis, co-occurring TCRs were grouped using DBSCAN, and TCRdist sequence similarity was added for clustering within HLA-allele-positive subsets. Repertoires with fewer than 30,000 or more than 120,000 public chains, plus five repertoires with anomalous nucleotide sharing, were excluded from co-occurrence clustering. As stored in TCRdb, this immuneACCESS dataset retains in-frame rearrangements with V and J assigned. A fraction of the clones does not appear; measured against another copy, unresolved V genes explain less than half of the discrepancy, and the remainder lacks a known reason. V, J and clone size are those of that table, while D and trimming were read from the DNA. The sample contains roughly 87,000 clones, 70% to 75% of them found a single time. Roughly 4.2% of the sample is held by the ten biggest clonotypes.

Turning to this clone: The target of this receptor is not known. No much larger clonotype is one base removed from it; base qualities were not supplied.

The CDR1 and CDR2 encoded by the germline V gene are SNHLY and FYNNEI. V loses 9 bases of germline sequence and J loses 7 bases, and the interval between the two ends is 12 bases. Measured from the cysteine to the phenylalanine, the CDR3 is 11 residues long. Just CDR3 DNA is preserved here, 33 bases in frame from base 1. The source is a man aged 60 to 75 in good health and CMV-seronegative. The sequence links TRBV2 to TRBJ1-2; a weak D assignment points to TRBD1 (6 bases agree). Sequencing was performed on PBMCs. The DNA is TGTGCCAGGAGACAGGACTCTGGCTACACCTTC. This translates into CARRQDSGYTF.